This T cell receptor beta chain came from a study of blood T cell repertoires in COVID-19. About the research overall: PBMCs, B-cell-depleted T cells, or T cells were the source of the cDNA or gDNA that made up the material.

With V trimmed by 0 bases and J by 4 bases, 7 bases remained unmatched. Germline values: CDR1 SGHRS, CDR2 YFSETQ. The CDR3 is 16 residues long. Data came from immunoSEQ multiplex PCR; TCRdb stores just in-frame clones and leaves some out. The sample consists of 100,000 to 140,000 clones, 80% to 90% of them appearing once. This chain connects TRBV5-1 to TRBJ1-2; 9 bases match TRBD1. The source material was peripheral blood. This clonotype was obtained from a man aged 40-49 years with active or convalescent COVID-19. The CDR3 loop reads CASSLDTTGGSYGYTF. The CDR3 DNA reads as TGCGCCAGCAGCTTGGATACAACAGGGGGCAGCTATGGCTACACCTTC.